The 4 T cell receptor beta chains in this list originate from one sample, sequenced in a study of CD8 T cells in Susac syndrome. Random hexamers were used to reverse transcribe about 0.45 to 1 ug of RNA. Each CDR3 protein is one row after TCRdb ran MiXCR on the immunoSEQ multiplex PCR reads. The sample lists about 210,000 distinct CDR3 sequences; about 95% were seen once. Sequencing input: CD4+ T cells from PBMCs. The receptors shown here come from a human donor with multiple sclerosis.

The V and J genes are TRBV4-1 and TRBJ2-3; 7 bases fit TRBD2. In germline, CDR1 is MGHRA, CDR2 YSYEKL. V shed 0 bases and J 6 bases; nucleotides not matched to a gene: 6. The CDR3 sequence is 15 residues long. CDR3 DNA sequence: TGCGCCAGCAGCCAAGATCAGTGGGGAGGGGATACGCAGTATTTT. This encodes CASSQDQWGGDTQYF.

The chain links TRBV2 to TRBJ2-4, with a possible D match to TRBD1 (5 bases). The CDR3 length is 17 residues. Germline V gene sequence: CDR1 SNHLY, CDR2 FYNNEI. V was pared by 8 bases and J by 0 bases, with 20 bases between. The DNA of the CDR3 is TGTGCCAGCCGGACGACAGCTTCCTCTATAGCCAAAAACATTCAGTACTTC. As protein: CASRTTASSIAKNIQYF.

This chain's CDR3 is CASSLGWNTEAFF. CDR3 bases: TGTGCCAGCAGCTTGGGTTGGAACACTGAAGCTTTCTTT. The V gene is TRBV5-4, the J gene TRBJ1-1; D gene uncertain. The CDR3 runs to 13 residues. The V end lost 0 bases, the J end lost 1 base, and 4 bases lay between the germline ends. Germline loops: CDR1 SGHNT, CDR2 YYREEE (reference sequence). Using reference TRBV5-4 and TRBJ1-1 for the parts outside the CDR3, the full variable domain is ETGVTQSPTHLIKTRGQQVTLRCSSQSGHNTVSWYQQALGQGPQFIFQYYREEENGRGNFPPRFSGLQFPNYSSELNVNALELDDSALYLCASSLGWNTEAFFGQGTRLTVV.

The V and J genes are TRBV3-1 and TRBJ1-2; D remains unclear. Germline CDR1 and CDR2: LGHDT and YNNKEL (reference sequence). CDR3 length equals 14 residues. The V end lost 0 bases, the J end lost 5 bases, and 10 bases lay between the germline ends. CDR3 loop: CASSQEYGGYGYTF. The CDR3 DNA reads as TGTGCCAGCAGCCAAGAGTACGGCGGGTATGGCTACACCTTC.